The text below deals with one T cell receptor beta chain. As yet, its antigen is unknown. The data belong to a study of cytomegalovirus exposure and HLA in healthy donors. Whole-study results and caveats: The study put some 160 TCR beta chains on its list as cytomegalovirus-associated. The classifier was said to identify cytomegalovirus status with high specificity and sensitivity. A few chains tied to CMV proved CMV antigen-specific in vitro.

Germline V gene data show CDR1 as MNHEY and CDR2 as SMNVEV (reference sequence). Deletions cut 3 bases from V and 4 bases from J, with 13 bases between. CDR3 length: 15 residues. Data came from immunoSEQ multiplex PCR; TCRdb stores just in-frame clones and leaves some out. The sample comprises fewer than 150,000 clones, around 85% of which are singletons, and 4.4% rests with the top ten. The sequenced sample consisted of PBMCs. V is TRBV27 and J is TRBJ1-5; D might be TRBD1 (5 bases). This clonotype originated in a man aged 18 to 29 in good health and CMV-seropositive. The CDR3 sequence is CASSLLGGGNQPQHF. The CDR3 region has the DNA TGTGCCAGCAGTTTGCTTGGGGGGGGAAATCAGCCCCAGCATTTT.